This TCR beta chain stems from a study of blood T cell repertoires in COVID-19. The overall study: The United States, Italy and Spain supplied acute and convalescent COVID-19 samples.

In the original processing: Amplification from reference gene primers served as the basis for estimated nucleated cell counts. Profiled with immunoSEQ multiplex PCR; TCRdb holds only in-frame clones, not every one. Clonal size and the V and J genes are those of that table, whereas D and trimming came from the DNA. The sample has 150,000 to 200,000 clones, roughly 77% seen once. The CDR3 runs to 15 residues. CDR1 is ENHRY, CDR2 SYGVKD, per germline. Trimming removed 2 bases from V and 7 bases from J; junction bases left unmatched: 3. The TCR originated in a middle-aged woman with COVID-19, enrolled during active disease. The V call is TRBV10-3, the J call TRBJ1-6; 9 nucleotides line up with TRBD1. Specimen: peripheral blood. The CDR3 nucleotides read TGTGCCATCAGTGAGGAGGACAGGGGAAATTCACCCCTCCACTTT. This gives the protein CAISEEDRGNSPLHF.